The 10 T cell receptor beta chains in this list originate from one sample, sequenced in a study of shared clonotypes between healthy human individuals. The table came from immunoSEQ multiplex PCR; TCRdb's copy has only in-frame clones and leaves some out. The table shows about 2.4 million clones, with 93% occurring only once. The sequencing input was naive CD4+ T cells from PBMCs. The subset was: CD45RA+ positively selected. These receptors came from a man younger than 35 in good health. Some clones in this sample may be carry-over from other donors' samples.

Details on this clone: One end of the junction is discordant with germline, which a read error may explain. V gene TRBV20-1 combines with J gene TRBJ2-7; D remains unclear. The CDR3 is 11 residues long. The germline V gene has CDR1 DFQATT and CDR2 SNEGSKA (reference sequence). The CDR3 nucleotides read TGCAGTGCTAGAGACGTCAAGTCTCATCGCTTC. It yields the protein CSARDVKSHRF.

Concerning this clone: The sample holds other DNA sequences that translate to the same CDR3. The V gene is TRBV9, the J gene TRBJ1-3; D is unresolved. Trimming cost V 2 bases and J 1 base, with 10 bases left between them. Germline V gene lookup returns CDR1 SGDLS and CDR2 YYNGEE. The CDR3 runs 15 residues. Written as DNA, the CDR3 is TGTGCCAGCAGCGTCCGACCATCGTCTGGAAACACCATATATTTT. It codes for CASSVRPSSGNTIYF.

The V and J genes are TRBV19 and TRBJ2-7, with D possibly TRBD1 on 6 matching bases. The germline V gene has CDR1 LNHDA and CDR2 SQIVND (reference sequence). The CDR3 length is 14 residues. Trimming stripped 8 bases from V and 5 bases from J, with 19 bases between. Here the CDR3 DNA reads TGTGCCAGTCGGGCGCCGACAGGACGCGACGAGCAGTACTTC. Encoded protein: CASRAPTGRDEQYF.

The V and J genes are TRBV19 and TRBJ2-2; TRBD2 aligns across 8 bases. CDR3 length: 15 residues. In germline, CDR1 is LNHDA, CDR2 SQIVND (reference sequence). The J segment lost 6 bases and the V segment lost 5 bases, leaving 8 bases of the junction unmatched. CDR3 coding DNA: TGTGCCAGTAGTGACCACGGGACTAGATCCGGGGAGCTGTTTTTT. It translates to CASSDHGTRSGELFF.

Regarding this clone: This same CDR3 is encoded by further DNA sequences in the sample. The CDR3 sequence is CASSPGQQETQYF. The CDR3 DNA sequence: TGCGCCAGCAGCCCTGGACAGCAAGAGACCCAGTACTTC. The chain employs TRBV5-1 and TRBJ2-5; possible D gene TRBD1, 6 bases. V was cut by 4 bases and J by 2 bases, with 9 bases left in between. In germline, CDR1 is SGHRS, CDR2 YFSETQ. The CDR3 sequence is 13 residues long.

This chain connects TRBV2 to TRBJ1-2, with TRBD1 identical over 7 bases. Germline V lookup: CDR1 SNHLY, CDR2 FYNNEI. V lost 1 base, J lost 5 bases, and 4 bases stayed unmatched. The CDR3 runs 14 residues. CDR3 nucleotide sequence: TGTGCCAGCAGTGAAGAGGGGGCTTGGTATGGCTACACCTTC. Protein sequence: CASSEEGAWYGYTF. The complete variable domain, with remaining parts taken from reference TRBV2 and TRBJ1-2, reads EPEVTQTPSHQVTQMGQEVILRCVPISNHLYFYWYRQILGQKVEFLVSFYNNEISEKSEIFDDQFSVERPDGSNFTLKIRSTKLEDSAMYFCASSEEGAWYGYTFGSGTRLTVV.

The chain combines TRBV9 with TRBJ2-1, with no clear D. The CDR3 has 16 amino acids. Trimming took 3 bases from V and 2 from J, leaving 15 bases between them. CDR1 and CDR2 (germline): SGDLS, YYNGEE. DNA of the CDR3: TGTGCCAGCAGCGCCCCGGAAGGGCGGACCTACAATGAGCAGTTCTTC. Its translation: CASSAPEGRTYNEQFF.

On this clone: Other nucleotide sequences in the sample specify the same CDR3. The chain employs TRBV28 and TRBJ2-7; no firm D call. The CDR3 is 12 amino acids. The germline gives CDR1 MDHEN, CDR2 SYDVKM. Trimming left V 6 bases short and J 2 bases short, with 8 bases between. The CDR3 here is CASSHQTYEQYF. The CDR3 DNA is TGTGCCAGCAGCCATCAAACCTACGAGCAGTACTTC.

The rearrangement uses TRBV5-4 and TRBJ2-7; 10 nucleotides match TRBD1. There are 15 residues in the CDR3. The germline gives CDR1 SGHNT, CDR2 YYREEE (reference sequence). J gave up 3 bases and V 0 bases, and 3 bases lay outside the gene matches. The CDR3 here is CASSLGGTGVYEQYF. Here the CDR3 DNA reads TGTGCCAGCAGCTTGGGGGGGACAGGGGTCTACGAGCAGTACTTC.

This chain connects TRBV7-9 to TRBJ2-5; 8 nucleotides match TRBD1. CDR1 is SEHNR, CDR2 FQNEAQ, per germline (reference sequence). This CDR3 region has 16 residues. V was clipped by 5 bases and J by 1 base; unmatched bases: 9. The CDR3 here is CASSPINTGGQETQYF. The DNA for the CDR3 is TGTGCCAGCAGCCCAATAAACACAGGGGGCCAAGAGACCCAGTACTTC.